The 11 T cell receptor beta chains presented below share a single source sample, sequenced in a study of early stage breast cancer tumors. The data were produced by immunoSEQ multiplex PCR, yet TCRdb's version contains in-frame clones alone and is incomplete. The data contain 45,000 to 60,000 clones, over 80% of them singletons. Sequenced sample: blood. The source of these receptors is a person aged 70 to 80 with breast cancer.

A remark on this clone: At one end, the junction sequence differs from germline, possibly due to a read error. V is TRBV7-7 and J is TRBJ2-2; D ambiguous. The germline gives CDR1 SSHAT, CDR2 FNYEAQ (reference sequence). The CDR3 is 14 residues long. CDR3 in amino acids: CASSLGASTGELFF. CDR3 DNA: TGTGCTAGCAGCTTAGGCGCGAGCACCGGGGAGCTGTTTTTT.

A word on this clone: The germline gene is not matched at one end of the junction; a read error may be the cause. The rearrangement joins TRBV6-5 to TRBJ2-1, with 12 bases lining up with TRBD2. The CDR3 is 13 residues long. Germline V lookup: CDR1 MNHEY, CDR2 SVGAGI. CDR3 sequence: CASSYGASGGAIF. In DNA form, the CDR3 reads TGTGCCAGCAGTTACGGGGCTAGCGGGGGGGCGATCTTC.

The gene calls are TRBV7-2 and TRBJ1-2; TRBD1 matches at 8 bases. Unmatched junction bases numbered 14, after V lost 5 bases and J lost 12 bases. The germline CDR1 and CDR2 sequences are SGHTA and FQGNSA. This CDR3 is 14 amino acids long. Written as DNA, the CDR3 is TGTGCCAGCAGCCCGCAGGGGGCAGGGGGGGTCGACACCTTC. This gives the protein CASSPQGAGGVDTF.

The J gene is TRBJ1-6, the V gene TRBV4-3, with 7 bases that match TRBD1. The V segment lost 0 bases and the J segment 7 bases; nucleotides outside the gene matches: 6. Germline loops: CDR1 LGHNA, CDR2 YSLEER. The CDR3 has 16 amino acids. The CDR3 loop is CASSQETGTANSPLHF. The CDR3 DNA follows: TGCGCCAGCAGCCAAGAGACCGGGACAGCAAATTCACCCCTCCACTTT.

V usage is TRBV5-1 and J usage is TRBJ1-3; perhaps TRBD1 as D (5 bases). V gave up 5 bases and J gave up 0 bases, with 9 bases separating them. CDR1 and CDR2 (germline): SGHRS, YFSETQ. The CDR3 is 14 amino acids. In DNA, the CDR3 is TGCGCCAGCAGAGGACAAATCTCTGGAAACACCATATATTTT. Its translation: CASRGQISGNTIYF.

The CDR3 loop is CASSLSSISADTQYF. The CDR3 region has the DNA TGTGCCAGCAGTTTATCCTCCATTAGCGCAGATACGCAGTATTTT. The gene calls are TRBV27 and TRBJ2-3; TRBD2 might be the D (5 bases). V was shortened by 0 bases and J by 4 bases, with 11 bases between the two germline ends. This CDR3 has 15 amino acids. From germline, CDR1 is MNHEY and CDR2 SMNVEV (reference sequence).

This rearrangement joins TRBV7-2 to TRBJ1-5, with a weak D call TRBD1 (5 bases). The germline V gene encodes CDR1 SGHTA and CDR2 FQGNSA. The CDR3 extends over 13 amino acids. Deletions cut 5 bases from V and 7 bases from J, with 12 bases between. The CDR3 DNA reads as TGTGCCAGCAGCCTGTGGCGGGACCAGCCCCAGCATTTT. Protein sequence: CASSLWRDQPQHF.

The rearrangement joins TRBV29-1 to TRBJ1-2; TRBD1 matches at 8 bases. The germline gives CDR1 SQVTM, CDR2 ANQGSEA. The CDR3 sequence is 12 residues long. This chain's CDR3 is CISGQEDYGYTF. For the CDR3, the DNA is TGCATCTCGGGACAGGAGGACTATGGCTACACCTTC. Full variable domain (remainder filled in from reference TRBV29-1 and TRBJ1-2): SAVISQKPSRDICQRGTSLTIQCQVDSQVTMMFWYRQQPGQSLTLIATANQGSEATYESGFVIDKFPISRPNLTFSTLTVSNMSPEDSSIYLCISGQEDYGYTFGSGTRLTVV.

The chain carries TRBV19 and TRBJ1-2, with a possible D match to TRBD1 (6 bases). Looked up from germline, CDR1 is LNHDA and CDR2 is SQIVND (reference sequence). Trimming removed 7 bases from V and 2 bases from J, with 14 bases in between. This CDR3 is built from 14 residues. The CDR3 DNA follows: TGTGCCAGTACCCTCTCAAGGGGGAACTATGGCTACACCTTC. Its protein product is CASTLSRGNYGYTF.

The gene calls are TRBV6-5 and TRBJ1-2, with D unresolved. CDR1 MNHEY and CDR2 SVGAGI come from the germline V gene. The CDR3 runs 14 residues. The V end lost 2 bases, the J end lost 1 base, and 8 bases lay between the germline ends. The CDR3 sequence is CASSYRPGNYGYTF. Here the CDR3 DNA reads TGTGCCAGCAGTTACCGACCGGGTAACTATGGCTACACCTTC.

The gene calls are TRBV18 and TRBJ2-3; weak D call: TRBD1 (6 bases). Germline lookup yields CDR1 KGHSH and CDR2 LQKENI. V was shortened by 0 bases and J by 0 bases, with 13 bases between the two germline ends. The CDR3 loop spans 17 amino acids. CDR3 DNA: TGTGCCAGCTCACCACCCCAGGGGACATCTAGCACAGATACGCAGTATTTT. Its translation is CASSPPQGTSSTDTQYF. Combining the CDR3 with reference TRBV18 and TRBJ2-3 gives the whole variable domain NAGVMQNPRHLVRRRGQEARLRCSPMKGHSHVYWYRQLPEEGLKFMVYLQKENIIDESGMPKERFSAEFPKEGPSILRIQQVVRGDSAAYFCASSPPQGTSSTDTQYFGPGTRLTVL.